This passage covers 8 T cell receptor beta chains from one sample sequenced in a study of blood T cells in healthy people across ages. With a J-beta primer mix and a sample-barcoded 5' primer, a second PCR ran roughly 6 to 11 cycles. Via MiXCR, TCRdb re-called the 5' RACE reads, giving one row per CDR3 protein. Of 630,000 or so distinct CDR3 sequences in the sample, around 32% were seen once. Sequencing was carried out using blood. Receptor source: a woman over 75 in good health.

This chain links TRBV30 with TRBJ2-1; weak D call: TRBD2 (6 bases). The CDR3 is 13 amino acids. The germline V gene has CDR1 GTSNPN and CDR2 SVGIG (reference sequence). The V and J ends lost 6 bases and 5 bases respectively, with 14 bases between them. CDR3 DNA: TGTGCCTGCTGGGGGGACGAGAACAATGAGCAGTTCTTC. It specifies CACWGDENNEQFF.

This clonotype was seen more than once but under ten times. The chain has TRBV21-1 and TRBJ1-5; the D call TRBD1 from the table was never checked on the DNA. TRBV21-1 constitutes a pseudogene. The CDR3 contains 15 residues. DNA for the CDR3: TGTGCCAGCAGCAAAGCGAGATCGAGGGGGCCGCCCCAGCATTTT. Its protein product is CASSKARSRGPPQHF.

This clonotype was observed once. The CDR3, as DNA: TGTGCCAGCAGGTACTTAGACAGGGATGACGAGCAGTACTTC. Encoded protein: CASRYLDRDDEQYF. The gene calls are TRBV7-8 and TRBJ2-7; TRBD1 matches 7 bases. The CDR3 totals 14 residues. V gave up 6 bases and J gave up 5 bases; unmatched junction bases: 10. Germline V gene data show CDR1 as SGHVS and CDR2 as FQNEAQ.

This clonotype was counted many times. The chain has TRBV7-8 and TRBJ2-5, with unresolved D. CDR3 length: 12 residues. CDR1 is SGHVS, CDR2 FQNEAQ, per germline. Trimming removed 4 bases at V and 5 bases at J, with 8 bases between. This CDR3 reads CASSSSLETQYF. In DNA form, the CDR3 reads TGTGCCAGCAGCTCCTCATTGGAGACCCAGTACTTC.

Details on this clonotype: A junction end diverges from the germline sequence, so it may reflect a read error. The rearrangement joins TRBV6-1 to TRBJ2-2; perhaps TRBD2 as D (6 bases). The CDR3 has 17 residues. Germline V gene sequence: CDR1 MNHNS, CDR2 SASEGT. DNA for the CDR3: TGTGTCAGCAGTGACCTTTACGCGGGGACGAACACCGGGGAGCTGTTTTTT. It specifies CVSSDLYAGTNTGELFF.

As concerns this clonotype: A much larger clone differs from this one at a single base, so this may be a read error. V is TRBV11-2 and J is TRBJ1-2, with D hard to call. Germline loops: CDR1 SGHAT, CDR2 FQNNGV. Trimming took 1 base from V and 4 from J, leaving 7 bases between them. This CDR3 contains 13 residues. The chain's CDR3 is CASSLGGCYGYTF. The CDR3 DNA reads TGTGCCAGCAGCTTAGGGGGATGCTATGGCTACACCTTC.

The table lists this clonotype with a count of one. A clone one base away is much larger, so this may be a read error. The CDR3 region is CSARAFSGASVLTF. CDR3 nucleotide sequence: TGCAGTGCTAGAGCATTCTCTGGGGCCAGCGTCCTGACTTTC. V and J are TRBV20-1 and TRBJ2-6; D is perhaps TRBD1 (5 bases). Germline loops: CDR1 DFQATT, CDR2 SNEGSKA (reference sequence). This CDR3 is 14 amino acids long.

This chain links TRBV5-1 with TRBJ1-1; D possibly corresponds to TRBD1 (6 bases). V was shortened by 7 bases and J by 0 bases, with 13 bases between the two germline ends. The CDR3 extends over 14 amino acids. Germline CDR1 and CDR2: SGHRS and YFSETQ. CDR3 nucleotides: TGCGCCAGCGGGGACAATCCCTTGAACACTGAAGCTTTCTTT. This codes for CASGDNPLNTEAFF. Looking up the rest from reference TRBV5-1 and TRBJ1-1 gives the full variable domain: KAGVTQTPRYLIKTRGQQVTLSCSPISGHRSVSWYQQTPGQGLQFLFEYFSETQRNKGNFPGRFSGRQFSNSRSEMNVSTLELGDSALYLCASGDNPLNTEAFFGQGTRLTVV.